The 11 T cell receptor beta chains below all came from one sample that was sequenced in a study of blood T cell repertoires in COVID-19. Profiling relied on immunoSEQ multiplex PCR, and the TCRdb table lists in-frame clones only, not all of them. The data hold approximately 230,000 clones, with around 80% observed a single time. Material: peripheral blood. Receptors originate from an elderly man with acute or convalescent COVID-19.

In its sample, this clone was seen once. The genes are TRBV11-1 and TRBJ2-1, with 12 bases matching TRBD2. Looked up from germline, CDR1 is SGHAT and CDR2 is FQDESV (reference sequence). The ends lost 5 bases at V and 6 bases at J; junction bases unmatched: 8. The CDR3 runs 16 residues. CDR3 bases: TGTGCCAGCAGCCTCCTAGCGGGAGGGGGGGCCAATGAGCAGTTCTTC. Encoded protein: CASSLLAGGGANEQFF.

The V and J genes are TRBV7-9 and TRBJ1-2; the D is unclear. The CDR3 consists of 12 residues. Deletions cut 3 bases from V and 7 bases from J, with 9 bases between. Germline lookup yields CDR1 SEHNR and CDR2 FQNEAQ (reference sequence). In DNA, the CDR3 is TGTGCCAGCAGCTTCCGTGAGGGTGGCTACACCTTC. Translated, it gives CASSFREGGYTF. Full variable domain (remainder filled in from reference TRBV7-9 and TRBJ1-2): DTGVSQNPRHKITKRGQNVTFRCDPISEHNRLYWYRQTLGQGPEFLTYFQNEAQLEKSRLLSDRFSAERPKGSFSTLEIQRTEQGDSAMYLCASSFREGGYTFGSGTRLTVV.

This chain connects TRBV5-1 to TRBJ2-7, with D possibly matching TRBD1 (5 bases). The CDR3 has 14 amino acids. Trimming removed 0 bases at V and 2 bases at J, with 9 bases between. From germline, CDR1 is SGHRS and CDR2 YFSETQ. The DNA for the CDR3 is TGCGCCAGCAGCTTGGTAGGGGCAACCTACGAGCAGTACTTC. Translating it yields CASSLVGATYEQYF.

This clone was seen a few times. The chain uses TRBV7-3 and TRBJ2-2; no clear D. The V gene lost 0 bases and the J gene lost 4 bases, with 9 bases spanning the gap. The germline V gene has CDR1 SGHTA and CDR2 FQGTGA. This CDR3 spans 15 amino acids. Here the CDR3 DNA reads TGTGCCAGCAGCTTAACCGGGTCGGGCACCGGGGAGCTGTTTTTT. Its translation is CASSLTGSGTGELFF.

The chain uses TRBV5-1 and TRBJ1-1, with 9 nucleotides matching TRBD1. Germline-derived CDR1 and CDR2 are SGHRS and YFSETQ. The CDR3 covers 14 residues. With 6 bases clipped from V and 4 bases from J, the junction kept 7 bases outside the gene matches. CDR3 loop: CASTPTGGFTEAFF. CDR3 DNA: TGCGCCAGCACCCCGACAGGGGGATTCACTGAAGCTTTCTTT. Full variable domain (remainder filled in from reference TRBV5-1 and TRBJ1-1): KAGVTQTPRYLIKTRGQQVTLSCSPISGHRSVSWYQQTPGQGLQFLFEYFSETQRNKGNFPGRFSGRQFSNSRSEMNVSTLELGDSALYLCASTPTGGFTEAFFGQGTRLTVV.

The chain is built from TRBV9 and TRBJ1-3; D possibly corresponds to TRBD1 (5 bases). Trimming left V 3 bases short and J 8 bases short, with 15 bases between. The CDR3 spans 14 residues. Germline CDR1 and CDR2: SGDLS and YYNGEE. The CDR3 sequence: CASSAGVSRDTIYF. The CDR3 DNA follows: TGTGCCAGCAGCGCGGGGGTGTCCCGGGACACCATATATTTT.

V gene TRBV7-2 combines with J gene TRBJ2-3; possibly TRBD2 for D (6 bases). Trimming left V 2 bases short and J 1 base short, with 13 bases between. CDR1 is SGHTA, CDR2 FQGNSA, per germline. The CDR3 totals 16 residues. The CDR3 DNA is TGTGCCAGCAGCTTACAGGGCGGGGTGCGCACAGATACGCAGTATTTT. This gives the protein CASSLQGGVRTDTQYF.

This clone was seen only a few times. The chain employs TRBV5-1 and TRBJ2-2; D is perhaps TRBD2 (6 bases). Looked up from germline, CDR1 is SGHRS and CDR2 is YFSETQ. V shed 3 bases and J shed 2 bases, with 17 bases lying between them. This CDR3 spans 17 amino acids. The CDR3 DNA follows: TGCGCCAGCAGCTCTCTTTTGGGGGAGGAAAACACCGGGGAGCTGTTTTTT. It encodes CASSSLLGEENTGELFF. The whole variable domain, remainder taken from reference TRBV5-1 and TRBJ2-2, is KAGVTQTPRYLIKTRGQQVTLSCSPISGHRSVSWYQQTPGQGLQFLFEYFSETQRNKGNFPGRFSGRQFSNSRSEMNVSTLELGDSALYLCASSSLLGEENTGELFFGEGSRLTVL.

V gene TRBV29-1 combines with J gene TRBJ1-2, with 7 bases fitting TRBD1. The CDR3 runs to 16 residues. V lost 1 base and J lost 3; bases outside the gene matches: 11. Germline CDR1 reads SQVTM; CDR2 reads ANQGSEA. Here the CDR3 reads CSVEGRKGGVDYGYTF. The CDR3, as DNA: TGCAGCGTTGAAGGGCGGAAAGGGGGCGTAGACTATGGCTACACCTTC. The variable domain in full, with the rest retrieved from reference TRBV29-1 and TRBJ1-2, is SAVISQKPSRDICQRGTSLTIQCQVDSQVTMMFWYRQQPGQSLTLIATANQGSEATYESGFVIDKFPISRPNLTFSTLTVSNMSPEDSSIYLCSVEGRKGGVDYGYTFGSGTRLTVV.

The chain joins TRBV18 to TRBJ1-1; D is possibly TRBD1 (5 bases). There are 16 residues in the CDR3. The ends were cut back, 0 bases at V and 3 bases at J, with 14 bases in the middle. The V gene's germline CDR1 is KGHSH and CDR2 LQKENI. CDR3 in amino acids: CASSPPSQGSDTEAFF. The CDR3 DNA reads TGTGCCAGCTCACCACCCAGCCAGGGTTCGGACACTGAAGCTTTCTTT.

The chain has TRBV3-1 (or the pseudogene TRBV3-2) and TRBJ2-7; TRBD1 matches 8 bases. CDR1 LGHDT and CDR2 YNNKEL come from the germline V gene (reference sequence). V dropped 1 base and J dropped 4; count of bases not matched to a gene: 6. The CDR3 is made up of 15 amino acids. DNA of the CDR3: TGTGCCAGCAGCCAAGGCCAGGGGGCGGTATACGAGCAGTACTTC. Translating it yields CASSQGQGAVYEQYF.